This T cell receptor (beta chain) emerged from a study of technical replicates of blood from a few donors. Germline V lookup: CDR1 PRHDT, CDR2 FYEKMQ (reference sequence). Trimming removed 0 bases from V and 7 bases from J, with 15 bases in between. The CDR3 is 16 residues long. The assay was immunoSEQ multiplex PCR, and TCRdb's table has in-frame clones only and misses some. This table holds about 78,000 clones, 85% to 95% found once. This TCR was sampled from a human donor in good health. The gene calls are TRBV13 and TRBJ1-4; D is unclear. The sequenced material came from T cells isolated from PBMCs. The CDR3 here is CASSLGLTRSGEKLFF. In DNA form, the CDR3 reads TGTGCCAGCAGCTTAGGCCTAACTAGGTCTGGTGAAAAACTGTTTTTT. Full variable domain (rest looked up from reference TRBV13 and TRBJ1-4): AAGVIQSPRHLIKEKRETATLKCYPIPRHDTVYWYQQGPGQDPQFLISFYEKMQSDKGSIPDRFSAQQFSDYHSELNMSSLELGDSALYFCASSLGLTRSGEKLFFGSGTQLSVL.